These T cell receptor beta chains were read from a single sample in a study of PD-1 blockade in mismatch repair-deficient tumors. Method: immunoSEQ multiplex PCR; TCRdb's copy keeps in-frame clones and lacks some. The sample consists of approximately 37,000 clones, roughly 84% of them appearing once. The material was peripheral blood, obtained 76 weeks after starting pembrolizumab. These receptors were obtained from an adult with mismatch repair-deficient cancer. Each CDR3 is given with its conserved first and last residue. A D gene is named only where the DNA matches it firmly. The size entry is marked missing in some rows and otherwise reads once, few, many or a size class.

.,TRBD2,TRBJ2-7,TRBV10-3,TGTGCCATCAGTGTTGAGCGGGACTCCTACGAGCAGTACTTC,CAISVERDSYEQYF
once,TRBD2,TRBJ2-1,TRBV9,TGTGCCAGCAGCGATATAGCGGGATTCGTCCATGAGCAGTTCTTC,CASSDIAGFVHEQFF
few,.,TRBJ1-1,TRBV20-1,TGCAGTGCTAGAACGACCACTGAAGCTTTCTTT,CSARTTTEAFF
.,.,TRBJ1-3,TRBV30,TGTGCCTGGAGTGCCGGGGGCCTTGGAAACACCATATATTTT,CAWSAGGLGNTIYF
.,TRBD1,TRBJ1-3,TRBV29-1,TGCAGCGTTGACAAGACAGGGGACGGAAACACCATATATTTT,CSVDKTGDGNTIYF
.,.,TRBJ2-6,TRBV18,TGTGCCAGCTGGGCTGGCTCTGGGGCCAACGTCCTGACTTTC,CASWAGSGANVLTF
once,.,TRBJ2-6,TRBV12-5,TGTGCTAGTGGTTTGGTAGACCGTACAGCCCTCTCTGGGGCCAACGTCCTGACTTTC,CASGLVDRTALSGANVLTF
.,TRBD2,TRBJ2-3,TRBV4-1,TGCGCCAGCAGCCAAAAAAGAGGGGGACTAGAAACAGATACGCAGTATTTT,CASSQKRGGLETDTQYF
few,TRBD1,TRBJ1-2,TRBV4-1,TGCGCCAGCAGCCTAGATTGGACAGGATTAAACTATGGCTACACCTTC,CASSLDWTGLNYGYTF
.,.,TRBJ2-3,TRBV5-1,TGCGCCAGCAGCCCGGGGGGCGAAGGGGGAACGCAGTATTTT,CASSPGGEGGTQYF
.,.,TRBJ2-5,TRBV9,TGTGCCAGCAGCGGCCATCAGGAAGAGACCCAGTACTTC,CASSGHQEETQYF
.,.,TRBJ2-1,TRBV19,TGTGCCAGTAGTGGGGGGCTCTACAATGAGCAGTTCTTC,CASSGGLYNEQFF
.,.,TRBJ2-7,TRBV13,TGTGCCAGCAGCCCCCAGGATCAGACCTACGAGCAGTACTTC,CASSPQDQTYEQYF
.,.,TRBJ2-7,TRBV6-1,TGTGCCAGCACCAGGACAGCCACTTCCTACGAGCAGTACTTC,CASTRTATSYEQYF
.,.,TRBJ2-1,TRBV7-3,TGTGCCAGCAGCTTAACGGCGCCCGGAGGGAAGAATGAGCAGTTCTTC,CASSLTAPGGKNEQFF
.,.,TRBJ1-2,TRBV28,TGTGCCAGCAGTTTATCCCCTCCGCAGAGGTATGGCTACACCTTC,CASSLSPPQRYGYTF
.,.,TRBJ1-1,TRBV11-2,TGTGCCAGCAGCTTAGGGGTGACAAGGAACACTGAAGCTTTCTTT,CASSLGVTRNTEAFF
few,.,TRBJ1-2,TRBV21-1,TGTGCCAGCAGCATTCCGCGACAGGGTGAGGTGCCGGGCTACACCTTC,CASSIPRQGEVPGYTF
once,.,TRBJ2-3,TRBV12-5,TGTGCTAGTGGGGGCACAGATACGCAGTATTTT,CASGGTDTQYF
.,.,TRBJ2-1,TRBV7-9,TGTGCCAGCAGCTTTCTGGAACCGCTCTTATTGAGTGAGCAGTTCTTC,CASSFLEPLLLSEQFF
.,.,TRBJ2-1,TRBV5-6,TGTGCCAGCAGCTTGGTGGGGGCTTTTAATGAGCAGTTCTTC,CASSLVGAFNEQFF
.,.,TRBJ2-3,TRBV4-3,TGCGCCAGCAGTAGCAGTTTGGGAGGGGGTACGCAGTATTTT,CASSSSLGGGTQYF
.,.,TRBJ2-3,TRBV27,TGTGCCACACGAGTTGGGGGGTCGACAGATACGCAGTATTTT,CATRVGGSTDTQYF
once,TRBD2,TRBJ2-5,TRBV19,TGTGCCAGTACGGCCGCGGGAGGGCCCCAGGAGACCCAGTACTTC,CASTAAGGPQETQYF
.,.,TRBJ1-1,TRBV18,TGTGCCAGCTCCCGAAGGAGGGACGCCACTGAAGCTTTCTTT,CASSRRRDATEAFF
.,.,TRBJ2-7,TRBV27,TGTGCCAGCAGTCTAGCGAGCCTTGGCTACGAGCAGTACTTC,CASSLASLGYEQYF
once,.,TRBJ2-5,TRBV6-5,TGTGCCAGCAGTGGGGTGAAGCGACCCCCAGAGACCCAGTACTTC,CASSGVKRPPETQYF
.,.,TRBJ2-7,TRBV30,TGTGCCTGGAGCCGGGGGGTCGGGACAGGAATTTACGAGCAGTACTTC,CAWSRGVGTGIYEQYF